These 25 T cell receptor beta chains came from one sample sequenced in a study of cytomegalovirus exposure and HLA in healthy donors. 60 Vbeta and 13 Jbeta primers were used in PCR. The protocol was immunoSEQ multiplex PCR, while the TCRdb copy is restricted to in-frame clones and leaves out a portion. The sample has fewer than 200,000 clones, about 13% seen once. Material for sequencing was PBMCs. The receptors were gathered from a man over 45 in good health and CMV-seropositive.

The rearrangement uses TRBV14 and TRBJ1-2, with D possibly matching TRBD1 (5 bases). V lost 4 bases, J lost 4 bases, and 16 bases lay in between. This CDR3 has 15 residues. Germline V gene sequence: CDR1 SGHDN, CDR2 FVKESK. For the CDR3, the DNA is TGTGCCAGCAGCCCGCCGTGGGGCAGGACCTATGGCTACACCTTC. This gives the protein CASSPPWGRTYGYTF.

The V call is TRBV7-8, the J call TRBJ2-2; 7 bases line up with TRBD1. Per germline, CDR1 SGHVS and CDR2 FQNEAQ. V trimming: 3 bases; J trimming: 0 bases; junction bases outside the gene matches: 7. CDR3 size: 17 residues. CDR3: CASSLGTGAANTGELFF. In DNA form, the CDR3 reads TGTGCCAGCAGCTTGGGAACAGGGGCCGCGAACACCGGGGAGCTGTTTTTT.

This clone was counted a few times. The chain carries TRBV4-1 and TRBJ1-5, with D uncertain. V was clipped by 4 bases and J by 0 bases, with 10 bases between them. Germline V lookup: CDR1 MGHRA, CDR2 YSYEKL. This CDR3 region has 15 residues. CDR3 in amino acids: CASSRQENSNQPQHF. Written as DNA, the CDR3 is TGCGCCAGCAGCCGCCAAGAGAATAGCAATCAGCCCCAGCATTTT.

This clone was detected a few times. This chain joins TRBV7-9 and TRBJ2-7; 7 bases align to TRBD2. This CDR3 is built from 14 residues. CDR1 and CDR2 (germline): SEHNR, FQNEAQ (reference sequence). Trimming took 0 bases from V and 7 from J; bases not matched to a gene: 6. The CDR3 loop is CASSLASGAGEQYV. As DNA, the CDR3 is TGTGCCAGCAGCTTAGCCAGCGGGGCAGGTGAGCAGTACGTC.

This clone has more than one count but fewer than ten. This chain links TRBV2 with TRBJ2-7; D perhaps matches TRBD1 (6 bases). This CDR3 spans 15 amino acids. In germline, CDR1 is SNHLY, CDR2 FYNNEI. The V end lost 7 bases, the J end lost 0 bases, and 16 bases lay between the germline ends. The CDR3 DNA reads TGTGCCAGCACCGCACAGGGCGTTTACTCCTACGAGCAGTACGTC. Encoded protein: CASTAQGVYSYEQYV.

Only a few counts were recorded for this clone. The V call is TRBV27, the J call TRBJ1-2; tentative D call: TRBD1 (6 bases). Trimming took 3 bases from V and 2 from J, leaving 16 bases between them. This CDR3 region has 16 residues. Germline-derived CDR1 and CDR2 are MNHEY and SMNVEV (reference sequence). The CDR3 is CASSFTPLGHNYGYTF. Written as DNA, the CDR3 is TGTGCCAGCAGTTTCACCCCCCTGGGACACAACTATGGCTACACCTTC.

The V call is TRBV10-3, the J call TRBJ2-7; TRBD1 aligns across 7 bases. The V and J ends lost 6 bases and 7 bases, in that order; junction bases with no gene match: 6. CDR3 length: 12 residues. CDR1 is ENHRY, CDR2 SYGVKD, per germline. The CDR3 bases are TGTGCCATCAGGGACAGGTCCGGGGAGCAGTACGTC. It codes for CAIRDRSGEQYV.

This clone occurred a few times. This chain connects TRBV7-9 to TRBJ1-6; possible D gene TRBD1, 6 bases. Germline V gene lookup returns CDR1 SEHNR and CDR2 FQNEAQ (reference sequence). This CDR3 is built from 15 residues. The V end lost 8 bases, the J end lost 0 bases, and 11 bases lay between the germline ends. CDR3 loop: CASSAQGSYNSPLHF. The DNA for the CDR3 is TGTGCCAGCTCTGCACAGGGCTCCTATAATTCACCCCTCCACTTT.

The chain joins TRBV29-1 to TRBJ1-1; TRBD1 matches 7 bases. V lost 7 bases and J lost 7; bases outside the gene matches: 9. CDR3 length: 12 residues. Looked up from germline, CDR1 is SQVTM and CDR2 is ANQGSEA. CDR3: CSGATGTVEAFF. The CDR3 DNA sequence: TGCAGCGGTGCCACCGGGACAGTTGAAGCTTTCTTT.

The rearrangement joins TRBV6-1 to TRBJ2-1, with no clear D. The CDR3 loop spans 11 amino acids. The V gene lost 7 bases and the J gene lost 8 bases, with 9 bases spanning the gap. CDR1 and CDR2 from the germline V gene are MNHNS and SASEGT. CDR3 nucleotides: TGTGCCAGCACCTTATTTGATGAGCAGTTCTTC. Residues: CASTLFDEQFF.

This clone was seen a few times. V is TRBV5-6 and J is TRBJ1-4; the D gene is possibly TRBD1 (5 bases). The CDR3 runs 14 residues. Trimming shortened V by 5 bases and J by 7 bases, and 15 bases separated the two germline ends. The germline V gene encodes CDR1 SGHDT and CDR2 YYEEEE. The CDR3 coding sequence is TGTGCCAGCAGTCTGGGGGGGAATCGTGAAAAACTGTTTTTT. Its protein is CASSLGGNREKLFF.

The CDR3 here is CASSIGAGRNQETQYF. CDR3 DNA: TGTGCCAGTAGTATAGGGGCGGGGAGAAACCAAGAGACCCAGTACTTC. J is TRBJ2-5 and V is TRBV19; TRBD2 is a possible D gene (6 bases). The CDR3 runs 16 residues. Germline CDR1 reads LNHDA; CDR2 reads SQIVND (reference sequence). The V and J ends lost 1 base and 0 bases respectively, with 12 bases between them.

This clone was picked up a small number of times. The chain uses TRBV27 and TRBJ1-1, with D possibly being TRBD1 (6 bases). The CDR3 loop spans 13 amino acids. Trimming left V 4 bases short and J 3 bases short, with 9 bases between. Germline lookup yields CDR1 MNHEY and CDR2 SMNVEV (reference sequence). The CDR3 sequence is CASSSTGYTEAFF. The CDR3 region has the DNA TGTGCCAGCAGTTCAACAGGGTACACTGAAGCTTTCTTT.

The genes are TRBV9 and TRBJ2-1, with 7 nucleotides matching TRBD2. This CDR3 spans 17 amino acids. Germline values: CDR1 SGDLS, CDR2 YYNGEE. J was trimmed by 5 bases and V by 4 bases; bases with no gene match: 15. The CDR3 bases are TGTGCCAGCAGCATAAACGCCCCGGGACTACTAAACAATGAGCAGTTCTTC. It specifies CASSINAPGLLNNEQFF. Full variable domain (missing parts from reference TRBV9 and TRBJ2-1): DSGVTQTPKHLITATGQRVTLRCSPRSGDLSVYWYQQSLDQGLQFLIQYYNGEERAKGNILERFSAQQFPDLHSELNLSSLELGDSALYFCASSINAPGLLNNEQFFGPGTRLTVL.

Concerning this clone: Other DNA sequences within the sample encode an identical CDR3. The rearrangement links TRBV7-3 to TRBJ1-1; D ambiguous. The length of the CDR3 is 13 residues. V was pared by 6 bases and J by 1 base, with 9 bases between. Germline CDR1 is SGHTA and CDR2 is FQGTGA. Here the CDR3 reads CASRSSGNTEAFF. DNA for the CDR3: TGTGCCAGCAGGTCATCAGGGAACACTGAAGCTTTCTTT. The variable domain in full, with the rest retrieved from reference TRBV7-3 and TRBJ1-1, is GAGVSQTPSNKVTEKGKYVELRCDPISGHTALYWYRQSLGQGPEFLIYFQGTGAADDSGLPNDRFFAVRPEGSVSTLKIQRTERGDSAVYLCASRSSGNTEAFFGQGTRLTVV.

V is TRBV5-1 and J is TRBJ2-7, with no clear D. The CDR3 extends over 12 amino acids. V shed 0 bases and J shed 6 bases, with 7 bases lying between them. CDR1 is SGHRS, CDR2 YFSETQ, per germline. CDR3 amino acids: CASSLGQFEQYF. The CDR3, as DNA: TGCGCCAGCAGCTTGGGACAATTCGAGCAGTACTTC.

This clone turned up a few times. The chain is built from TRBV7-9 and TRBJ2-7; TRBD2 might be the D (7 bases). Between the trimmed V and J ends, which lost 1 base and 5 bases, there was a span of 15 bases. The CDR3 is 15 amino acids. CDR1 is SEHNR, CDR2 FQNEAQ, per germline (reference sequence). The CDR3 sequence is CASSLGAGAIDEQYF. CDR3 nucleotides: TGTGCCAGCAGCTTAGGGGCGGGGGCGATCGACGAGCAGTACTTC.

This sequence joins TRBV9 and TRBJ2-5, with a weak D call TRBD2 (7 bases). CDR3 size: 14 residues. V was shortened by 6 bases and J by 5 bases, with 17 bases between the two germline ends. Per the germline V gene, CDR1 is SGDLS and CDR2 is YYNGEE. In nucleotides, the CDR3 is TGTGCCAGCACCCCGGGGGGCCCGCGGGAGACCCAGTACTTC. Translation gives CASTPGGPRETQYF.

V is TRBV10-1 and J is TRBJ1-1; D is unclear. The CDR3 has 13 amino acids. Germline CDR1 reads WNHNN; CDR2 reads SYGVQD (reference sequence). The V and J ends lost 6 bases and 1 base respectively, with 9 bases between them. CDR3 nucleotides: TGCGCCAGCAGGATGCACGGGAACACTGAAGCTTTCTTT. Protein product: CASRMHGNTEAFF.

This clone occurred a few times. Written as DNA, the CDR3 is TGTGCCAGCAGTATGAACAGGGGGCAATCACCCCTCCACTTT. This codes for CASSMNRGQSPLHF. V gene TRBV6-1 combines with J gene TRBJ1-6, with 9 bases matching TRBD1. The CDR3 consists of 14 residues. Germline V gives CDR1 MNHNS, CDR2 SASEGT. The ends lost 5 bases at V and 10 bases at J; junction bases unmatched: 6.

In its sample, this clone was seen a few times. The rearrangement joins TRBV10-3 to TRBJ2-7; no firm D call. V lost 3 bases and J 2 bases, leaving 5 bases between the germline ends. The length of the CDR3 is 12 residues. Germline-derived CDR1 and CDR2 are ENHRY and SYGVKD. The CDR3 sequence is CAISDTAYEQYV. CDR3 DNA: TGTGCCATCAGTGACACAGCCTACGAGCAGTACGTC.

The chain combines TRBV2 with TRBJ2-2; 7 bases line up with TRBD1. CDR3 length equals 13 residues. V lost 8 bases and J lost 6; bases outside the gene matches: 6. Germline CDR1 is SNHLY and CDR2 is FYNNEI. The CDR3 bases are TGTGCCAGCGGGGGACAGATCTCCGGGGAGCTGTTTTTT. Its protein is CASGGQISGELFF.

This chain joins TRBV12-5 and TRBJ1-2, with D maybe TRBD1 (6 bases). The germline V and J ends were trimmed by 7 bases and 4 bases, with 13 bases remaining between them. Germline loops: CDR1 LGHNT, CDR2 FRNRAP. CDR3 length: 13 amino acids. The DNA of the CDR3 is TGTGCTAGTGCTCGCGACAGGACCTATGGCTACACCTTC. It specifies CASARDRTYGYTF.

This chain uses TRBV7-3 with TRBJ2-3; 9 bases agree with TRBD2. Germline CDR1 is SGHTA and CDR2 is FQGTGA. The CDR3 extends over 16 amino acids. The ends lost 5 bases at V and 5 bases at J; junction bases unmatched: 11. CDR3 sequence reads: CASSPAGGGGVDTQYF. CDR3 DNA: TGTGCCAGCAGCCCAGCGGGAGGCGGGGGGGTAGATACGCAGTATTTT.

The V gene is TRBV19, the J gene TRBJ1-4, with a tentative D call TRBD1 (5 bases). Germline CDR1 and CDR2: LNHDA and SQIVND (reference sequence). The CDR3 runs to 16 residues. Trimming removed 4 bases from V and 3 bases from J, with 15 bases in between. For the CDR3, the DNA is TGTGCCAGTAGTACAGGGTTCCCTTTGGCTAATGAAAAACTGTTTTTT. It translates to CASSTGFPLANEKLFF.